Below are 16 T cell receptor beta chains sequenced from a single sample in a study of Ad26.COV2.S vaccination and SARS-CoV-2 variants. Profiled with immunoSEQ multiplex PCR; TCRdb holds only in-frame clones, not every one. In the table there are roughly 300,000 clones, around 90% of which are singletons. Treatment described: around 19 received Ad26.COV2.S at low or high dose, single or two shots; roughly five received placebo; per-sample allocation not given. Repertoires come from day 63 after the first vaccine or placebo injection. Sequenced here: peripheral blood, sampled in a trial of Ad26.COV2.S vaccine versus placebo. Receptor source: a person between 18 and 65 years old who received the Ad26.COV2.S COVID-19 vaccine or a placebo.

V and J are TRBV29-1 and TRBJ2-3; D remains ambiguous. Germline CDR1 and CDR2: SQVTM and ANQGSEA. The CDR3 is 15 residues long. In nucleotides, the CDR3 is TGCACCATTGAAGAGGACGGAACTAGCACAGATACGCAGTATTTT. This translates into CTIEEDGTSTDTQYF.

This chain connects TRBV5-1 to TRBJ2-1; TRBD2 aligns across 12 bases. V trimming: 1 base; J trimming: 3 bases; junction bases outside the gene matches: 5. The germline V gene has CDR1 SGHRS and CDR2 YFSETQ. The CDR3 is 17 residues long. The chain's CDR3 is CASSLNPTSGGYNEQFF. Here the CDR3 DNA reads TGCGCCAGCAGCTTGAACCCGACTAGCGGGGGCTACAATGAGCAGTTCTTC.

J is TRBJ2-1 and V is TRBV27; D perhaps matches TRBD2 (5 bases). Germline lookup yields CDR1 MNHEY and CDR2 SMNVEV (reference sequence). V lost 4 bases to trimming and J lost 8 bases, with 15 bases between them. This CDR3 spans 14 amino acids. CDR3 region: CASSYMGRRDEQFF. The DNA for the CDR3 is TGTGCCAGCAGTTATATGGGCAGGCGGGATGAGCAGTTCTTC.

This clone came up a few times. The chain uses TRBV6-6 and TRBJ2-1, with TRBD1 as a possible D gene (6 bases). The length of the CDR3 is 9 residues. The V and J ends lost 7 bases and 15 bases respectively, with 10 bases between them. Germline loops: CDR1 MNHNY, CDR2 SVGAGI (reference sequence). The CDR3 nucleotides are TGTGCCAGCACCGACAGGTGGTTCTTC. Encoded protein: CASTDRWFF.

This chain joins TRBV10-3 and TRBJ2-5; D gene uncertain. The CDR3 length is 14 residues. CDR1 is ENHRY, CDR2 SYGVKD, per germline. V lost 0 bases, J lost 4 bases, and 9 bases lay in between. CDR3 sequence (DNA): TGTGCCATCAGTGAGTCTTCAGCTGGAGAGACCCAGTACTTC. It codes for CAISESSAGETQYF.

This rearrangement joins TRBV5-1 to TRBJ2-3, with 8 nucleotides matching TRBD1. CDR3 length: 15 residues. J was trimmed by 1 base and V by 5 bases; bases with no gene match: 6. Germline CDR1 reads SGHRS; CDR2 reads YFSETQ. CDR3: CASSSRGQGTDTQYF. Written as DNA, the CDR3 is TGCGCCAGCAGTTCCCGGGGACAGGGCACAGATACGCAGTATTTT.

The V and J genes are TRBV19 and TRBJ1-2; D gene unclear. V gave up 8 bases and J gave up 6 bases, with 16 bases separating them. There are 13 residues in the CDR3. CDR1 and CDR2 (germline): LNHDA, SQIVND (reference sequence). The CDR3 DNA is TGTGCCAGTTCCTTCCAGGATAAAGATGGCTACACCTTC. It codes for CASSFQDKDGYTF.

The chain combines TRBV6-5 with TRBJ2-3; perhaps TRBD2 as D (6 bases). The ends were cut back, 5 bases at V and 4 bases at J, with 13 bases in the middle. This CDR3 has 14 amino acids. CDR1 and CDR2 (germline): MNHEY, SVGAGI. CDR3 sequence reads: CASSPRGLADTQYF. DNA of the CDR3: TGTGCCAGCAGTCCTCGGGGGTTGGCAGATACGCAGTATTTT.

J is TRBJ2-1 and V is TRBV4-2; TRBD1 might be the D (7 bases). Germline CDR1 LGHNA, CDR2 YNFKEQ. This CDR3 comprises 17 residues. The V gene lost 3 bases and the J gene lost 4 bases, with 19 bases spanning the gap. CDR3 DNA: TGTGCCAGCAGCCACCCCGAAGGCAGGGGGGATTACAATGAGCAGTTCTTC. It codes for CASSHPEGRGDYNEQFF.

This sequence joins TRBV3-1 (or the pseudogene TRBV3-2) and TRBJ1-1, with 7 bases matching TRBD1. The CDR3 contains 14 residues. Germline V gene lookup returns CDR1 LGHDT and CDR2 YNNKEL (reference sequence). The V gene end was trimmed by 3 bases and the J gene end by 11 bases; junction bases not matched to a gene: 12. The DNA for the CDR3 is TGTGCCAGCAGCCAGGAGACAGGGATGGGTGGGGCTTTCTTT. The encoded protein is CASSQETGMGGAFF.

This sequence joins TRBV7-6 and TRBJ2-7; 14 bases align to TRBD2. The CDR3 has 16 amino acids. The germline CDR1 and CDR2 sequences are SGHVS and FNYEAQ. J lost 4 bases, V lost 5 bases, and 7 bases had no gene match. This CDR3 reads CASSLGTSGSLYEQYF. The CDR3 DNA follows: TGTGCCAGCAGCCTCGGGACTAGCGGGAGCTTATACGAGCAGTACTTC.

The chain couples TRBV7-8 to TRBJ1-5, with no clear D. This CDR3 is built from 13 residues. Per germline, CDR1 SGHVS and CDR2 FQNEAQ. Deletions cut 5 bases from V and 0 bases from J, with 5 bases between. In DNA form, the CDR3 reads TGTGCCAGCAGCCCGCATAGCAATCAGCCCCAGCATTTT. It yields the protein CASSPHSNQPQHF. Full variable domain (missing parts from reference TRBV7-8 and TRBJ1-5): GAGVSQSPRYKVAKRGQDVALRCDPISGHVSLFWYQQALGQGPEFLTYFQNEAQLDKSGLPSDRFFAERPEGSVSTLKIQRTQQEDSAVYLCASSPHSNQPQHFGDGTRLSIL.

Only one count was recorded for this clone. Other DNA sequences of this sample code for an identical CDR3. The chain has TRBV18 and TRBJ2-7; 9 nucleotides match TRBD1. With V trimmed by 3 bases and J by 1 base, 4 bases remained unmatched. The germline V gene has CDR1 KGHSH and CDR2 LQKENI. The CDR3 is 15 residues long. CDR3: CASSPGTGLSYEQYF. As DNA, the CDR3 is TGTGCCAGCTCACCCGGGACAGGGCTATCCTACGAGCAGTACTTC.

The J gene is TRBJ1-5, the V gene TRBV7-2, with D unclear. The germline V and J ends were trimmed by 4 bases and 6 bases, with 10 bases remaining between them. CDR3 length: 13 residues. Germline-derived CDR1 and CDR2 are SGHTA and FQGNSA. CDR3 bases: TGTGCCAGCAGCTACGAAACAGCTCAGCCCCAGCATTTT. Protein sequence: CASSYETAQPQHF.

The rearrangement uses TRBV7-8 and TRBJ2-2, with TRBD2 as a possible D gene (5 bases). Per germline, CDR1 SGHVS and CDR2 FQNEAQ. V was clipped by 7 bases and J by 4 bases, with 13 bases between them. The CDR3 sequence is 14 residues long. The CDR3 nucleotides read TGTGCCAGCAAGGCGGGTCCAACCACCGGGGAGCTGTTTTTT. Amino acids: CASKAGPTTGELFF.

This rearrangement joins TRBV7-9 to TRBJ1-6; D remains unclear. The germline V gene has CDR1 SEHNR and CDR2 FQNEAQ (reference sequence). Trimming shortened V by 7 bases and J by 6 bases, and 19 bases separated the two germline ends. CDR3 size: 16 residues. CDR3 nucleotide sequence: TGTGCCAGCACTCCACTCCGAGACCGAGGTAATTCACCCCTCCACTTT. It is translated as CASTPLRDRGNSPLHF. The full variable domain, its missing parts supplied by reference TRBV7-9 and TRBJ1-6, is DTGVSQNPRHKITKRGQNVTFRCDPISEHNRLYWYRQTLGQGPEFLTYFQNEAQLEKSRLLSDRFSAERPKGSFSTLEIQRTEQGDSAMYLCASTPLRDRGNSPLHFGNGTRLTVT.